Listed below are T cell receptor beta chains from one sample, sequenced in a study. TCRdb called the 5' RACE reads again in MiXCR, with one record for every CDR3 protein. The repertoire holds approximately 50,000 distinct CDR3 sequences, with 20% to 25% as singletons. The source material was tumor-infiltrating Tregs sorted from the breast tumor. These TCRs come from a female donor with breast cancer. Both conserved end residues are part of each CDR3. Each record gives: J gene, V gene, D gene, clone size, CDR3 length, CDR3 DNA, CDR3 protein. A D gene is named only where the DNA matches it firmly. Expanded clones get a size class; other rows say once, few or many, or leave the size out.

>TRBJ1-2|TRBV5-6|.|many|15
TGTGCCAGCAGCTTTCAGGGAGCGCGGCTCTATGGCTACACCTTC
CASSFQGARLYGYTF
>TRBJ2-1|TRBV2|TRBD1|.|14
TGTGCCAGCAGTGGACAGGGGGCTTACAATGAGCAGTTCTTC
CASSGQGAYNEQFF
>TRBJ2-2|TRBV21-1|.|.|16
TGTGCCAGCAGCTTCGAGGGGGGTGGGATTGCCGGGGAGCTGTTTTTT
CASSFEGGGIAGELFF
>TRBJ2-1|TRBV28|.|few|15
TGTGCCAGCAGTTTGGGTAGAGCGTCCTACAATGAGCAGTTCTTC
CASSLGRASYNEQFF
>TRBJ1-3|TRBV5-1|.|few|14
TGCGCCAGCAGCATCGGGACATCTGGAAACACCATATATTTT
CASSIGTSGNTIYF
>TRBJ2-2|TRBV4-2|.|.|15
TGTGCCAGCAGCCAAGAAGGGGGGAAGTACGGGGAGCTGTTTTTT
CASSQEGGKYGELFF
>TRBJ2-3|TRBV4-3|.|many|13
TGCGCCAGCAGCCAAGGTCCGGCAGATACGCAGTATTTT
CASSQGPADTQYF
>TRBJ2-1|TRBV7-9|TRBD2|.|12
TGTGCCAGCAGCTCTAGCGGGAATGAGCAGTTCTTC
CASSSSGNEQFF
>TRBJ1-1|TRBV4-3|.|.|13
TGCGCCAGCAGCCCGTTGTCCGGCACTGAAGCTTTCTTT
CASSPLSGTEAFF
>TRBJ2-1|TRBV29-1|TRBD2|few|15
TGCAGCGTTCCAGGGGGGACTAGCGTAGACAATGAGCAGTTCTTC
CSVPGGTSVDNEQFF
>TRBJ1-1|TRBV20-1|TRBD1|few|13
TGCAGTGCTTTGGGACAGATGAACACTGAAGCTTTCTTT
CSALGQMNTEAFF
>TRBJ2-2|TRBV4-2|.|few|18
TGTGCCAGCAGCCAAGATGGCAGACACCTCGCGAACACCGGGGAGCTGTTTTTT
CASSQDGRHLANTGELFF
>TRBJ2-7|TRBV5-1|.|few|14
TGCGCCAGCAGCTTGGATGTCCCCGCCTACGAGCAGTACTTC
CASSLDVPAYEQYF
>TRBJ1-4|TRBV4-1|.|many|16
TGCGCCAGCAGCCGGAGCACAGGGACAACTAATGAAAAACTGTTTTTT
CASSRSTGTTNEKLFF
>TRBJ1-1|TRBV11-2|.|few|13
TGTGCCAGCAGCTTAACGAGGAGCACTGAAGCTTTCTTT
CASSLTRSTEAFF
>TRBJ1-1|TRBV3-1|TRBD1|few|13
TGTGCCAGCAGCCAAGTCAGGGGGACTGAAGCTTTCTTT
CASSQVRGTEAFF